What follows describes a single T cell receptor (beta chain). The antigen is undetermined. Within the sample, other DNA sequences also encode this same CDR3. The sample is drawn from a study of shared clonotypes between healthy human individuals. Study results and limitations: Owing to a small donor count, the genetic and exposure-history diversity represented was limited.

Germline V gives CDR1 SGDLS, CDR2 YYNGEE. V lost 2 bases to trimming and J lost 3 bases; unmatched junction nucleotides: 3. CDR3 length: 15 amino acids. Libraries were prepared by immunoSEQ multiplex PCR; TCRdb keeps only in-frame clonotypes and omits some of them. The sample lists about 2.1 million clones, roughly 93% occurring once. Selected positively for CCR7 and CD45RO-negative, naive CD8 cells excluded terminally differentiated effector memory CD45RA+ cells. The chain recombines TRBV9 with TRBJ2-7, with 12 positions matching TRBD1. The sequence derives from a man between 18 and 35 years old in good health. Some clones in this sample may be carry-over from other donors' samples. Sequenced material: naive CD8+ T cells from PBMCs. In nucleotides, the CDR3 is TGTGCCAGCAGCGTTGGGGACAGGGGGCGCTACGAGCAGTACTTC. This encodes CASSVGDRGRYEQYF.